Here is one TCR beta chain with its context. Naive-designated CD8 cells lacked CD45RO, were positively enriched for CCR7, and omitted terminally differentiated effector memory CD45RA+ cells. This entry belongs to a study of shared clonotypes between healthy human individuals. Data came from immunoSEQ multiplex PCR; TCRdb stores just in-frame clones and leaves some out. The table shows roughly 2.1 million clones, with more than 85% occurring only once. The CDR3 consists of 16 residues. Germline loops: CDR1 SGHVS, CDR2 FNYEAQ. V shed 1 base, J shed 3 bases, and the junction held 6 bases outside the gene matches.

The chain is built from TRBV7-6 and TRBJ2-4; 7 bases match TRBD2. This TCR was recovered from a man between 18 and 29 years old in good health. Some clones in this sample may be carry-over from other donors' samples. The source material was naive CD8+ T cells from PBMCs. CDR3 protein: CASSLGAGSGKNIQYF. Written as DNA, the CDR3 is TGTGCCAGCAGCTTAGGAGCGGGATCAGGCAAAAACATTCAGTACTTC.